The source of this T cell receptor beta chain is a study of blood T cell repertoires in COVID-19. Data came from immunoSEQ multiplex PCR; TCRdb stores just in-frame clones and leaves some out. The sample has some 150,000 clones, 80% to 90% seen once. With 5 bases clipped from V and 3 bases from J, the junction kept 8 bases outside the gene matches. The length of the CDR3 is 15 residues. Germline V gene lookup returns CDR1 MDHEN and CDR2 SYDVKM. The material sequenced was peripheral blood. The sequence was obtained from a woman aged 50 to 60 with acute or convalescent COVID-19. The V call is TRBV28, the J call TRBJ1-2, with TRBD1 matching over 8 bases. CDR3 in amino acids: CASSTVQGADYGYTF. CDR3 in DNA: TGTGCCAGCAGTACTGTCCAGGGGGCAGACTATGGCTACACCTTC.